These 8 T cell receptor beta chains came from one sample sequenced in a study of immune evolution from preneoplasia to lung adenocarcinoma. Some clones are missing from TCRdb's copy, which holds only in-frame ones; the method was immunoSEQ multiplex PCR. This table holds roughly 4,000 clones, more than 60% found once. Sequencing used FFPE minimally invasive lung adenocarcinoma tissue. Receptor source: a person between 50 and 69 years old with lung adenocarcinoma.

The chain couples TRBV4-1 to TRBJ1-4; D possibly corresponds to TRBD1 (5 bases). This CDR3 region has 14 residues. CDR1 is MGHRA, CDR2 YSYEKL, per germline. V shed 1 base and J shed 8 bases, with 11 bases lying between them. CDR3 in amino acids: CASSQGQRREKLFF. CDR3 DNA sequence: TGCGCCAGCAGCCAAGGACAGAGGCGGGAAAAACTGTTTTTT.

This clone was seen once. The chain recombines TRBV7-9 with TRBJ2-1; perhaps TRBD1 as D (6 bases). The CDR3 has 12 amino acids. Trimming left V 5 bases short and J 8 bases short, with 10 bases between. The V gene's germline CDR1 is SEHNR and CDR2 FQNEAQ (reference sequence). The CDR3 DNA reads TGTGCCAGCAGCGAACAGGGCGATGAGCAGTTCTTC. Its protein product is CASSEQGDEQFF.

The rearrangement joins TRBV5-4 to TRBJ1-2; perhaps TRBD1 as D (6 bases). V was shortened by 0 bases and J by 6 bases, with 18 bases between the two germline ends. The CDR3 contains 16 residues. Germline loops: CDR1 SGHNT, CDR2 YYREEE (reference sequence). CDR3 sequence: CASSLAPGRGSDGYTF. The DNA of the CDR3 is TGTGCCAGCAGCTTGGCCCCCGGCAGGGGTTCAGATGGCTACACCTTC. The whole variable domain, filled in from reference TRBV5-4 and TRBJ1-2, reads ETGVTQSPTHLIKTRGQQVTLRCSSQSGHNTVSWYQQALGQGPQFIFQYYREEENGRGNFPPRFSGLQFPNYSSELNVNALELDDSALYLCASSLAPGRGSDGYTFGSGTRLTVV.

This clone has a single count. The chain carries TRBV19 and TRBJ2-6; D is unresolved. The V gene lost 10 bases and the J gene lost 0 bases, with 16 bases spanning the gap. Germline V CDR1 and CDR2: LNHDA, SQIVND (reference sequence). This CDR3 region has 16 residues. The CDR3 protein is CATSPDGSSGANVLTF. As DNA, the CDR3 is TGTGCCACCTCTCCGGACGGAAGCTCTGGGGCCAACGTCCTGACTTTC. Looking up the rest from reference TRBV19 and TRBJ2-6 gives the full variable domain: DGGITQSPKYLFRKEGQNVTLSCEQNLNHDAMYWYRQDPGQGLRLIYYSQIVNDFQKGDIAEGYSVSREKKESFPLTVTSAQKNPTAFYLCATSPDGSSGANVLTFGAGSRLTVL.

This rearrangement joins TRBV5-1 to TRBJ2-5; D assignment may be TRBD1 or TRBD2 (5 bases each). Trimming cost V 3 bases and J 3 bases, with 24 bases left between them. Germline V gene sequence: CDR1 SGHRS, CDR2 YFSETQ. CDR3 length equals 18 residues. The CDR3 coding sequence is TGCGCCAGCAGCTACCCCGGGACCCCCGTCGGAATAAAAGAGACCCAGTACTTC. Translation gives CASSYPGTPVGIKETQYF. The variable domain in full, completed from reference TRBV5-1 and TRBJ2-5, reads KAGVTQTPRYLIKTRGQQVTLSCSPISGHRSVSWYQQTPGQGLQFLFEYFSETQRNKGNFPGRFSGRQFSNSRSEMNVSTLELGDSALYLCASSYPGTPVGIKETQYFGPGTRLLVL.

The rearrangement joins TRBV9 to TRBJ2-7, with D perhaps TRBD1 (6 bases). This CDR3 spans 14 amino acids. Germline CDR1 reads SGDLS; CDR2 reads YYNGEE. The ends were cut back, 3 bases at V and 5 bases at J, with 15 bases in the middle. CDR3 protein: CASSGGTNHDEQYF. For the CDR3, the DNA is TGTGCCAGCAGCGGGGGGACAAACCATGACGAGCAGTACTTC.

DNA for the CDR3: TGCGCCAGCAGCCAAGGAGTCGGGGGGGGCACAAACACCATATATTTT. It translates to CASSQGVGGGTNTIYF. The rearrangement links TRBV4-3 to TRBJ1-3; a weak D match, TRBD1 (6 bases). This CDR3 has 16 residues. Germline assignment: CDR1 LGHNA and CDR2 YSLEER. The V and J ends lost 1 base and 6 bases respectively, with 16 bases between them.

This clone was observed once. The rearrangement links TRBV15 to TRBJ2-3, with 14 bases lining up with TRBD2. This CDR3 region has 16 residues. The germline V gene encodes CDR1 LNHNV and CDR2 YYDKDF (reference sequence). Losses at the gene ends were 5 bases for V and 4 bases for J; bases not matched to a gene: 5. CDR3 region: CATSGRTSGRSDTQYF. DNA for the CDR3: TGTGCCACCAGCGGAAGGACTAGCGGGAGGTCAGATACGCAGTATTTT.